Presented here are 30 T cell receptor beta chains from one specimen sequenced in a study of T-cell reconstitution after alpha-beta-depleted transplantation in children. Unique molecular identifiers were incorporated during preparation of the TCRbeta library. Each CDR3 protein gets one entry after TCRdb re-called the PCR reads with MiXCR. Among hundreds of thousands of distinct CDR3 sequences, about 31% were seen once, and the ten largest hold 2% to 2.5%. The sequencing used PBMCs from the stem cell graft donor, collected from the stem cell graft. Source of these receptors: a human donor who donated a stem cell graft to a child with aplastic anemia.

A few counts support this clonotype. The chain combines TRBV10-3 with TRBJ1-3; D gene uncertain. This CDR3 spans 11 amino acids. Deletions cut 8 bases from V and 2 bases from J, with 4 bases between. Germline V lookup: CDR1 ENHRY, CDR2 SYGVKD. CDR3 in DNA: TGTGCCATCTCCGCTGGAAACACCATATATTTT. Its translation is CAISAGNTIYF.

This clonotype was observed a handful of times. The chain joins TRBV6-2 or TRBV6-3 to TRBJ2-1; 10 nucleotides line up with TRBD2. CDR1 is MNHEY and CDR2 is SVGEGT in the germline V gene. V was pared by 0 bases and J by 14 bases, with 16 bases of the junction left unmatched. The CDR3 has 17 residues. The CDR3 region is CASSYSKTGTSELGEFF. The CDR3 DNA reads as TGTGCCAGCAGTTACTCTAAAACCGGGACTAGCGAGCTTGGGGAGTTCTTC.

This clonotype was detected a few times. The rearrangement links TRBV24-1 to TRBJ2-1, with 9 nucleotides matching TRBD2. CDR1 and CDR2 from the germline V gene are KGHDR and SFDVKD. The length of the CDR3 is 16 residues. Trimming at V came to 0 bases and at J to 8 bases, leaving 7 bases not matched to a gene. The CDR3 reads CATSDLGSGSSDEQFF. Written as DNA, the CDR3 is TGTGCCACCAGTGATTTGGGTAGCGGGAGTTCGGATGAGCAGTTCTTC.

CDR3 bases: TGTGCCAGCAGGTTATCGCCTTGGCTTGCGGTGGAGACCCAGTACTTC. Protein product: CASRLSPWLAVETQYF. The chain uses TRBV7-2 and TRBJ2-5; no clear D. This CDR3 comprises 16 residues. Trimming removed 6 bases from V and 5 bases from J, with 22 bases in between. Germline lookup yields CDR1 SGHTA and CDR2 FQGNSA.

This chain's CDR3 is CASSQEWGSNQPQHF. Here the CDR3 DNA reads TGCGCCAGCAGCCAAGAATGGGGGAGCAATCAGCCCCAGCATTTT. The V and J genes are TRBV4-3 and TRBJ1-5; D is possibly TRBD1 (5 bases). The V end lost 0 bases, the J end lost 1 base, and 7 bases lay between the germline ends. CDR1 and CDR2 (germline): LGHNA, YSLEER. This CDR3 spans 15 amino acids.

The rearrangement uses TRBV7-2 and TRBJ1-5, with D perhaps TRBD1 (5 bases). This CDR3 has 13 residues. Germline lookup yields CDR1 SGHTA and CDR2 FQGNSA. V was pared by 5 bases and J by 4 bases, with 9 bases between. In nucleotides, the CDR3 is TGTGCCAGCAGCAAGTGGGGGAATCAGCCCCAGCATTTT. Translating gives CASSKWGNQPQHF.

This clonotype showed up just a few times. The chain joins TRBV4-2 to TRBJ2-7, with TRBD1 matching over 7 bases. The CDR3 runs 16 residues. Losses at the gene ends were 4 bases for V and 2 bases for J; bases not matched to a gene: 11. Germline lookup yields CDR1 LGHNA and CDR2 YNFKEQ. The CDR3 loop is CASSPKGQIVPYEQYF. The CDR3 DNA follows: TGTGCCAGCAGCCCTAAGGGACAGATTGTTCCCTACGAGCAGTACTTC.

This clonotype was found a few times. V usage is TRBV29-1 and J usage is TRBJ1-5; D may be TRBD1 (6 bases). The CDR3 has 13 residues. Trimming cost V 6 bases and J 0 bases, with 9 bases left between them. The germline V gene encodes CDR1 SQVTM and CDR2 ANQGSEA. In nucleotides, the CDR3 is TGCAGCGTCCAACAGGGTAGCAATCAGCCCCAGCATTTT. Encoded protein: CSVQQGSNQPQHF.

This clonotype was recorded a few times. The rearrangement uses TRBV7-2 and TRBJ1-6, with D perhaps matching TRBD1 (6 bases). The CDR3 totals 16 residues. The germline CDR1 and CDR2 sequences are SGHTA and FQGNSA. The V and J ends lost 8 bases and 8 bases respectively, with 22 bases between them. This CDR3 reads CASAAGGGGPYSPLHF. Written as DNA, the CDR3 is TGTGCCAGCGCAGCGGGCGGTGGGGGCCCCTATTCACCCCTCCACTTT. The full variable domain, with the rest looked up from reference TRBV7-2 and TRBJ1-6, is GAGVSQSPSNKVTEKGKDVELRCDPISGHTALYWYRQSLGQGLEFLIYFQGNSAPDKSGLPSDRFSAERTGGSVSTLTIQRTQQEDSAVYLCASAAGGGGPYSPLHFGNGTRLTVT.

The V gene is TRBV25-1, the J gene TRBJ1-1, with D possibly matching TRBD1 (5 bases). Trimming left V 0 bases short and J 4 bases short, with 12 bases between. The CDR3 runs 15 residues. CDR1 MGHDK and CDR2 SYGVNS come from the germline V gene. The DNA of the CDR3 is TGTGCCAGCAGTGAATATGGGGGTTTGCGCACTGAAGCTTTCTTT. This codes for CASSEYGGLRTEAFF.

This sequence joins TRBV6-1 and TRBJ2-7; 12 bases are a match to TRBD2. This CDR3 is 14 amino acids long. Unmatched junction bases numbered 5, after V lost 7 bases and J lost 4 bases. Germline-derived CDR1 and CDR2 are MNHNS and SASEGT. CDR3 residues: CASTRTSGNYEQYF. The CDR3 DNA sequence: TGTGCCAGCACACGGACTAGCGGGAATTACGAGCAGTACTTC.

This chain uses TRBV24-1 with TRBJ2-1, with a possible D match to TRBD2 (5 bases). Trimming left V 4 bases short and J 8 bases short, with 14 bases between. The CDR3 has 14 amino acids. Germline V CDR1 and CDR2: KGHDR, SFDVKD. CDR3 bases: TGTGCCACCAGTGACGCGGAGGCCATCGATGAGCAGTTCTTC. As protein: CATSDAEAIDEQFF.

CDR3: CASSLTGLVNTEAFF. Written as DNA, the CDR3 is TGTGCCAGCAGTTTAACAGGCCTAGTGAACACTGAAGCTTTCTTT. The chain uses TRBV27 and TRBJ1-1, with D possibly TRBD1 on 5 matching bases. The CDR3 is 15 amino acids. CDR1 is MNHEY, CDR2 SMNVEV, per germline (reference sequence). Trimming stripped 2 bases from V and 0 bases from J, with 10 bases between.

The chain couples TRBV11-2 to TRBJ2-1; D not certain. The V end was cut by 8 bases, the J end by 8 bases, with 16 bases between. The CDR3 is 13 residues long. Germline lookup yields CDR1 SGHAT and CDR2 FQNNGV. CDR3 nucleotide sequence: TGTGCCAGCCTCGCTCTAGGTTACGATGAGCAGTTCTTC. It encodes CASLALGYDEQFF.

This clonotype was seen more than once but under ten times. The chain employs TRBV11-2 and TRBJ2-3; D might be TRBD1 or TRBD2, each matching 7 bases. V dropped 3 bases and J dropped 9 bases, with 13 bases sitting between them. The V gene's germline CDR1 is SGHAT and CDR2 FQNNGV. The CDR3 is 13 amino acids. The CDR3 nucleotides read TGTGCCAGCAGCTTTCAGGGGGGGCGGACGCAGTATTTT. This gives the protein CASSFQGGRTQYF. The complete variable domain, with remaining parts taken from reference TRBV11-2 and TRBJ2-3, reads EAGVAQSPRYKIIEKRQSVAFWCNPISGHATLYWYQQILGQGPKLLIQFQNNGVVDDSQLPKDRFSAERLKGVDSTLKIQPAKLEDSAVYLCASSFQGGRTQYFGPGTRLTVL.

V usage is TRBV7-3 and J usage is TRBJ2-2; no definite D call. This CDR3 has 12 residues. Germline CDR1 reads SGHTA; CDR2 reads FQGTGA. The V gene lost 5 bases and the J gene lost 7 bases, with 8 bases spanning the gap. The CDR3 is CASSQPDGELFF. The DNA of the CDR3 is TGTGCCAGCAGCCAGCCGGACGGGGAGCTGTTTTTT.

The CDR3 DNA reads as TGTGCCAGCAGCCAAGCAGGAAACTATGGCTACACCTTC. It yields the protein CASSQAGNYGYTF. This rearrangement joins TRBV4-2 to TRBJ1-2; unclear D gene. Germline lookup yields CDR1 LGHNA and CDR2 YNFKEQ. CDR3 length equals 13 residues. V was trimmed by 1 base and J by 2 bases, leaving 5 bases between them.

The chain recombines TRBV5-6 with TRBJ2-1; 7 bases fit TRBD2. Germline V lookup: CDR1 SGHDT, CDR2 YYEEEE. The CDR3 covers 16 residues. The V and J ends lost 0 bases and 5 bases, in that order; junction bases with no gene match: 8. CDR3 in DNA: TGTGCCAGCAGCTTGGCGGGACTAAGACTAAACAATGAGCAGTTCTTC. Protein product: CASSLAGLRLNNEQFF.

This chain links TRBV7-2 with TRBJ2-1; 9 bases fit TRBD1. CDR3 length equals 16 residues. With 3 bases clipped from V and 2 bases from J, the junction kept 5 bases outside the gene matches. Germline V CDR1 and CDR2: SGHTA, FQGNSA. This CDR3 is CASSFSGTGTYNEQFF. The DNA for the CDR3 is TGTGCCAGCAGCTTTTCCGGGACAGGGACCTACAATGAGCAGTTCTTC.

Here the CDR3 DNA reads TGTGCCAGCAGGAGTTTTGGGAGCTCCTACAATGAGCAGTTCTTC. Amino acids: CASRSFGSSYNEQFF. The chain has TRBV6-5 and TRBJ2-1; D is possibly TRBD2 (5 bases). Germline V CDR1 and CDR2: MNHEY, SVGAGI. V was cut by 6 bases and J by 0 bases, with 12 bases left in between. The CDR3 extends over 15 amino acids.

This clonotype was observed a few times. The chain links TRBV7-9 to TRBJ1-3, with 7 bases identical to TRBD1. CDR1 and CDR2 (germline): SEHNR, FQNEAQ (reference sequence). This CDR3 contains 14 residues. Losses at the gene ends were 5 bases for V and 2 bases for J; bases not matched to a gene: 3. The CDR3 spells CASSPDRTGNTIYF. The CDR3 nucleotides read TGTGCCAGCAGCCCGGACAGGACTGGAAACACCATATATTTT.

There are a few counts of this clonotype. The gene calls are TRBV5-4 and TRBJ1-1, with a tentative D call TRBD1 (5 bases). CDR1 and CDR2 (germline): SGHNT, YYREEE (reference sequence). The V and J ends lost 4 bases and 3 bases respectively, with 16 bases between them. The CDR3 contains 15 residues. CDR3 DNA sequence: TGTGCCAGCAGCCCCGGAGGGGCCAGGGACACTGAAGCTTTCTTT. The encoded protein is CASSPGGARDTEAFF.

This rearrangement joins TRBV9 to TRBJ2-3, with D possibly TRBD2 on 6 matching bases. The CDR3 spans 13 residues. Deletions cut 4 bases from V and 6 bases from J, with 12 bases between. Per germline, CDR1 SGDLS and CDR2 YYNGEE. The CDR3 reads CASSPHREDTQYF. In DNA form, the CDR3 reads TGTGCCAGCAGCCCCCACCGGGAGGATACGCAGTATTTT.

This clonotype occurred a few times. The chain couples TRBV29-1 to TRBJ1-5; D not certain. Trimming removed 3 bases at V and 4 bases at J, with 16 bases between. Germline V gene sequence: CDR1 SQVTM, CDR2 ANQGSEA. This CDR3 spans 15 amino acids. CDR3 DNA: TGCAGCGTTGACTTGACACGCGAAATAAATCAGCCCCAGCATTTT. Translating gives CSVDLTREINQPQHF.

This chain uses TRBV5-5 with TRBJ2-7; the match to TRBD2 covers 8 bases. CDR1 and CDR2 (germline): SGHKS, YYEKEE (reference sequence). Losses at the gene ends were 4 bases for V and 0 bases for J; bases not matched to a gene: 6. This CDR3 is built from 15 residues. The CDR3 spells CASSHLAGYSYEQYF. The CDR3 DNA reads as TGTGCCAGCAGCCACTTAGCGGGGTACTCCTACGAGCAGTACTTC.

The chain joins TRBV6-2 or TRBV6-3 to TRBJ2-3, with D unresolved. Deletions cut 4 bases from V and 4 bases from J, with 18 bases between. Germline values: CDR1 MNHEY, CDR2 SVGEGT. The CDR3 has 16 amino acids. The CDR3: CASSSETDPRADTQYF. CDR3 bases: TGTGCCAGCAGTTCCGAGACGGATCCTAGGGCAGATACGCAGTATTTT.

This clonotype was seen a single time. The chain recombines TRBV11-2 with TRBJ1-4; 12 nucleotides align to TRBD1. CDR1 is SGHAT and CDR2 is FQNNGV in the germline V gene. J lost 2 bases, V lost 4 bases, and 11 bases had no gene match. The CDR3 totals 19 residues. The CDR3 region has the DNA TGTGCCAGCAGCTCCCGGGGGGTGGGACAGGGGGCGACTAATGAAAAACTGTTTTTT. This codes for CASSSRGVGQGATNEKLFF.

J is TRBJ1-2 and V is TRBV20-1, with D uncertain. Trimming cost V 0 bases and J 7 bases, with 24 bases left between them. The CDR3 extends over 17 amino acids. Germline CDR1 DFQATT, CDR2 SNEGSKA (reference sequence). CDR3 sequence (DNA): TGCAGTGCTAGAGATCGGACGGGTGGGAACTTGTTGGGTGGCTACACCTTC. This gives the protein CSARDRTGGNLLGGYTF.

This clonotype was counted between two and nine times. The chain couples TRBV5-1 to TRBJ2-1; 7 bases fit TRBD1. This CDR3 has 16 amino acids. The V segment lost 7 bases and the J segment 4 bases; nucleotides outside the gene matches: 14. Looked up from germline, CDR1 is SGHRS and CDR2 is YFSETQ. The CDR3 nucleotides read TGCGCCAGCCGCTACGAGGGGGCCCTGAAATACAATGAGCAGTTCTTC. This gives the protein CASRYEGALKYNEQFF. Based on the CDR3 plus reference TRBV5-1 and TRBJ2-1, the full variable domain is KAGVTQTPRYLIKTRGQQVTLSCSPISGHRSVSWYQQTPGQGLQFLFEYFSETQRNKGNFPGRFSGRQFSNSRSEMNVSTLELGDSALYLCASRYEGALKYNEQFFGPGTRLTVL.

The V call is TRBV4-3, the J call TRBJ1-3; D not resolved. The CDR3 is made up of 17 amino acids. CDR1 and CDR2 from the germline V gene are LGHNA and YSLEER. Trimming pared 4 bases from V and 3 bases from J, leaving 19 bases between. CDR3 sequence reads: CASSPKAEAYRGNTIYF. CDR3 DNA sequence: TGCGCCAGCAGCCCTAAAGCGGAGGCCTACCGTGGAAACACCATATATTTT.